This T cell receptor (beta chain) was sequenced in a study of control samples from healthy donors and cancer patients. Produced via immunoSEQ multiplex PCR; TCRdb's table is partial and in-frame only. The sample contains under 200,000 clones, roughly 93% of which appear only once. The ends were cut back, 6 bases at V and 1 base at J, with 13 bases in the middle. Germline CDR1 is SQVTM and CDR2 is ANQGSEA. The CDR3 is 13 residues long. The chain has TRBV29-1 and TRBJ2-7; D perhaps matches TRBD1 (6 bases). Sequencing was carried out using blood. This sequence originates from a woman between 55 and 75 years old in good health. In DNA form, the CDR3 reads TGCAGCGTCGCACCAACAGGGTCCTACGAGCAGTACTTC. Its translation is CSVAPTGSYEQYF.